This T cell receptor (beta chain) was profiled in a study of neurological immune-mediated disorders. The CDR3 length is 12 residues. CDR1 GTSNPN and CDR2 SVGIG come from the germline V gene (reference sequence). The V and J ends lost 4 bases and 4 bases respectively, with 9 bases between them. TCRdb independently ran MiXCR on the 5' RACE reads; one entry per CDR3 protein. Of approximately 66,000 distinct CDR3 sequences detected, 4.5% appear once; the ten largest clones hold 6.5% to 7.5%. This clonotype was counted at least ten times. The sequence came from a man in his thirties or forties with multiple sclerosis. The sequencing input was PBMCs. This chain links TRBV30 with TRBJ2-3; D assignment may be TRBD1 or TRBD2 (5 bases each). CDR3 in DNA: TGTGCCTGGAACCGGGGCGCAGATACGCAGTATTTT. It translates to CAWNRGADTQYF.